The entry below describes one T cell receptor beta chain. Its antigen is unknown. The CDR3 runs to 16 residues. The germline V gene has CDR1 SEHNR and CDR2 FQNEAQ (reference sequence). The V gene end was trimmed by 3 bases and the J gene end by 6 bases; junction bases not matched to a gene: 10. The data derive from a study of yellow fever vaccine responses in identical twins. Points from the study as a whole: The authors reported partly convergent, partly personalized vaccine responses in identical twins.

In TCRdb, the RT-PCR reads were re-called with MiXCR into one record per CDR3 protein. The data show over 20,000 distinct CDR3 sequences, under 80% seen once. The chain has TRBV7-9 and TRBJ2-2, with 7 nucleotides matching TRBD2. The TCR comes from a woman aged 18-29 years who received the yellow fever vaccine. The sample consisted of T cells from blood (PBMCs), unsorted or a sorted subset (not recorded which), taken before or after yellow fever vaccination (not recorded which). Here the CDR3 reads CASSLSRGLLAGELFF. CDR3 DNA sequence: TGTGCCAGCAGCTTGTCGCGGGGACTATTGGCCGGGGAGCTGTTTTTT. Based on the CDR3 plus reference TRBV7-9 and TRBJ2-2, the full variable domain is DTGVSQNPRHKITKRGQNVTFRCDPISEHNRLYWYRQTLGQGPEFLTYFQNEAQLEKSRLLSDRFSAERPKGSFSTLEIQRTEQGDSAMYLCASSLSRGLLAGELFFGEGSRLTVL.